This TCR beta chain was sequenced in a study of blood T cell repertoires in COVID-19 (dated by TCRdb to about 2020). Regarding the research as a whole: Collaborator samples came from the United States, Italy and Spain and covered acute and convalescent phases of COVID-19. Samples were obtained from the ongoing ImmuneRACE study (first 160 participants) and from over 1,000 subjects provided by 6 global collaborators. Where available, HLA class I and class II types were obtained from metadata supplied by the sample provider rather than from assay-based typing. The material from the prospective study consisted of cDNA or gDNA derived from T cells, B-cell-depleted T cells, or PBMCs. Sample metadata almost always included a de-identified subject ID, COVID-19 status, age in years and sex. Deeply sampled blood TCRbeta repertoires from subjects exposed to, actively infected with, or recovered from COVID-19 were included in the dataset. A freely available public database, intended as a resource for researchers studying the immune response to SARS-CoV-2, is where the repertoires were released.

Measured from the cysteine to the phenylalanine, the CDR3 is 15 residues long. Only the CDR3 portion is preserved as DNA: 45 bases, with reading frame beginning at the first base. For CDR1 and CDR2, the germline V gene lists SNHLY and FYNNEI. The V end gives up 6 bases and the J end 7 bases, leaving 6 bases in the junction not matched to a gene. Study-wide conclusions, independent of this receptor: How much clinical and demographic metadata was included differed by source and by participant, and the metadata was provided uncurated.

TCRbeta CDR3 regions were amplified from genomic DNA using the immunoSEQ Assay, a bias-controlled multiplex PCR. The paper's data handling went like this. The number of nucleated cells in each sample was estimated by amplification of reference gene primers within the assay. To quantify the absolute abundance of each unique TCRbeta CDR3 rearrangement, sequence reads were collapsed and filtered. Productive Simpson clonality was computed per sample as the square root of Simpson's diversity index over productive rearrangements. The immuneACCESS repertoire file appears here via TCRdb, limited to in-frame rearrangements. These files lack a portion of the clones; in checked studies, under half of the deficit traces to unresolved V genes, and the cause of the others is not known. That table supplies the V and J calls and clone size; D and trimming were determined from the DNA. This sample lists more than 45,000 clones; around 86% were detected once. Of the sample, around 3% is held by the ten largest clones.

Each collaborating institution followed its own protocols to collect whole blood in K2EDTA tubes. For TCRbeta analysis, collaborators shipped samples as frozen whole blood, isolated PBMCs, or DNA extracted from either of those sample types. Concerning this clone: Its antigen is currently not known. No much larger clonotype is one base removed from it; base qualities were not supplied.

Recombination joined TRBV2 with TRBJ2-4; TRBD2 fits 13 bases in the junction. Sequencing used peripheral blood. The TCR originated in a woman over 75 with acute or convalescent COVID-19. In nucleotides, the sequence is TGTGCCAGCAGCGGGACTAGCGGGGCGGGCAACATTCAGTACTTC. This yields the protein CASSGTSGAGNIQYF.